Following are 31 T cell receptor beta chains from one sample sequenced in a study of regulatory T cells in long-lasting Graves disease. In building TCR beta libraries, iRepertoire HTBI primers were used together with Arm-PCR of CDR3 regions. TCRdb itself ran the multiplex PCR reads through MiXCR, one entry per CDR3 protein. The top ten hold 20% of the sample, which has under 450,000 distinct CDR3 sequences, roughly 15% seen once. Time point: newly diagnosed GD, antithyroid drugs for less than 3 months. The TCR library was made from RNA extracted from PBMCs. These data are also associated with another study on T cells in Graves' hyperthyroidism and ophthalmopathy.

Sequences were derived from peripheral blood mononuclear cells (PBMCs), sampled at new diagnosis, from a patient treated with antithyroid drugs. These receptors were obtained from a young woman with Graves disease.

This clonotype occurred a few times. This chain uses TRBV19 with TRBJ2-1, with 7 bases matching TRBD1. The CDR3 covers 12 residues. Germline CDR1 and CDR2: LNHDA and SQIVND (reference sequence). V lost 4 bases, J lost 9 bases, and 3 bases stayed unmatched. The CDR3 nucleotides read TGTGCCAGTAGTACGACAGGGCGTGAGCAGTTCTTC. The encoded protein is CASSTTGREQFF.

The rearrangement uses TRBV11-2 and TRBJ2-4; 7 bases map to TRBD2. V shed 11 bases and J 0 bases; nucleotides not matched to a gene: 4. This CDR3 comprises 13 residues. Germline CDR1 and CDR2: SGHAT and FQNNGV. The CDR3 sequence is CAGGDGAKNIQYF. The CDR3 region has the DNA TGTGCCGGGGGGGACGGAGCCAAAAACATTCAGTACTTC. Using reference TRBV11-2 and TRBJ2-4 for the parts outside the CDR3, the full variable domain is EAGVAQSPRYKIIEKRQSVAFWCNPISGHATLYWYQQILGQGPKLLIQFQNNGVVDDSQLPKDRFSAERLKGVDSTLKIQPAKLEDSAVYLCAGGDGAKNIQYFGAGTRLSVL.

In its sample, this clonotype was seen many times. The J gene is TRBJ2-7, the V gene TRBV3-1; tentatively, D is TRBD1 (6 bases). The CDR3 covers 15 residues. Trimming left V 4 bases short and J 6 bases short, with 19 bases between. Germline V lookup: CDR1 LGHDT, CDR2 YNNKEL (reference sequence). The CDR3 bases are TGTGCCAGCAGCCCCCTGGCGCACAGGGTGGGCGAGCAGTACTTC. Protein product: CASSPLAHRVGEQYF.

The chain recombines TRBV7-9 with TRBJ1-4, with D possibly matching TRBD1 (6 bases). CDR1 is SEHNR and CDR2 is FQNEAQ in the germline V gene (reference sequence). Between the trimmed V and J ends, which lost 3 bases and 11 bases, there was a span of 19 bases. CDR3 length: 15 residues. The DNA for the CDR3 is TGTGCCAGCAGCTTTCCCACACCGTCAGGGGACAAACTGTTTTTT. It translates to CASSFPTPSGDKLFF.

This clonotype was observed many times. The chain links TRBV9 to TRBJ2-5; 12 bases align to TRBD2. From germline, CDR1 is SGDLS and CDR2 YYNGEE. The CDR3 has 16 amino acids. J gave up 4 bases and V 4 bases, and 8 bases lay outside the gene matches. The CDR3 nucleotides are TGTGCCAGCAGCCCGCGACTAGCGGGGGTGGGAGAGACCCAGTACTTC. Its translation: CASSPRLAGVGETQYF.

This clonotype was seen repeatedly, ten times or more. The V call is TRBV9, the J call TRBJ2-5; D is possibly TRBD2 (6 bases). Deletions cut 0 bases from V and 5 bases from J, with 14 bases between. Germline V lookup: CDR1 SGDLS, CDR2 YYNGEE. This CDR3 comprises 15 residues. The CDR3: CASSVAGGNRETQYF. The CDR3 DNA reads TGTGCCAGCAGCGTAGCTGGAGGGAACCGGGAGACCCAGTACTTC.

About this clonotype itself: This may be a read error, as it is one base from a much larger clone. CDR3 sequence: CASSSREAGRHEQYF. Written as DNA, the CDR3 is TGTGCCAGCAGCTCACGGGAAGCGGGGAGGCACGAGCAGTACTTC. J is TRBJ2-7 and V is TRBV7-2, with 7 bases that match TRBD2. From germline, CDR1 is SGHTA and CDR2 FQGNSA. The CDR3 length is 15 residues. V was clipped by 4 bases and J by 5 bases; unmatched bases: 11.

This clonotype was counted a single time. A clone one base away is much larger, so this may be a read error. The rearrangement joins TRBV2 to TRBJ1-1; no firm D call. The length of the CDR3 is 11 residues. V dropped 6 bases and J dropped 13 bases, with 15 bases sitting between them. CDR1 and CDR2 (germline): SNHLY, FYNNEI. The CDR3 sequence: CASSVRLEDFF. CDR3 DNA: TGTGCCAGCAGCGTACGGTTGGAGGATTTCTTT.

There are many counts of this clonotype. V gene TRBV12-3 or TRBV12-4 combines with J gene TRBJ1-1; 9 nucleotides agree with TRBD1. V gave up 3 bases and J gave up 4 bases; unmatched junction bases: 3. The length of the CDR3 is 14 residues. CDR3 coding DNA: TGTGCCAGCAGTTTCGGGACAGGGAGCACTGAAGCTTTCTTT. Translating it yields CASSFGTGSTEAFF.

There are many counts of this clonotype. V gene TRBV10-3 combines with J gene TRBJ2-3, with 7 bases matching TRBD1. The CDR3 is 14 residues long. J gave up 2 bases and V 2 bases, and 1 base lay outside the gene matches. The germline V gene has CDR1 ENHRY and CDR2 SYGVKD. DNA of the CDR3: TGTGCCATCAGTGAGGGACAGGCCACAGATACGCAGTATTTT. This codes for CAISEGQATDTQYF.

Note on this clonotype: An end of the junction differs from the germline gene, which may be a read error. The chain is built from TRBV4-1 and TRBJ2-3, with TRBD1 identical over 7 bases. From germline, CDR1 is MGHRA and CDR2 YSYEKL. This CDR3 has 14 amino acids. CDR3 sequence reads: CASSPGTATATQYF. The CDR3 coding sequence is TGCGCCAGCAGCCCCGGGACAGCGACAGCTACGCAGTATTTT.

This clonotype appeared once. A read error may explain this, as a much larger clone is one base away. The CDR3 DNA follows: TGTGCCAGCAGCCTGACCCTACGTTCGTTCACCCGGTACTTC. Amino acid sequence: CASSLTLRSFTRYF. The rearrangement links TRBV13 to TRBJ2-5; D gene ambiguous. The CDR3 sequence is 14 residues long. Germline-derived CDR1 and CDR2 are PRHDT and FYEKMQ (reference sequence).

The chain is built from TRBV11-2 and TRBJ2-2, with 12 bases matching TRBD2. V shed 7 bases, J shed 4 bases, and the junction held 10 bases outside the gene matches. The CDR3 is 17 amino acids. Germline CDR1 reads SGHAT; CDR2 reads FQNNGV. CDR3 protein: CASTETSGSWGTGELFF. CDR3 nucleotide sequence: TGTGCCAGCACGGAGACTAGCGGGAGTTGGGGCACCGGGGAGCTGTTTTTT.

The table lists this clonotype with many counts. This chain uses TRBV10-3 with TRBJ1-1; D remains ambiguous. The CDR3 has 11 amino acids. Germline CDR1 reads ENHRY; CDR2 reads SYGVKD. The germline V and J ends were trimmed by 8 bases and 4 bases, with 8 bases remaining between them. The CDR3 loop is CAIRMSTEAFF. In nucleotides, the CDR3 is TGTGCCATCCGCATGAGCACTGAAGCTTTCTTT.

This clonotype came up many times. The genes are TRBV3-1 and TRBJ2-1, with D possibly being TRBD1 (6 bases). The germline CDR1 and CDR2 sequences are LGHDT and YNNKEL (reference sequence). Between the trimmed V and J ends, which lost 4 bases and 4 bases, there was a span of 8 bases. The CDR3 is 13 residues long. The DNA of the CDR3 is TGTGCCAGCAGCCGAGGGGGATACAATGAGCAGTTCTTC. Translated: CASSRGGYNEQFF.

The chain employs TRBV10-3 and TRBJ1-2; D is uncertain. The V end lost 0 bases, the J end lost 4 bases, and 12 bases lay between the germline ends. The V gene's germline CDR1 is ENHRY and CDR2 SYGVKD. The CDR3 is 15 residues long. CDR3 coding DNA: TGTGCCATCAGTGAGTCGGGAACTCTTGGCTATGGCTACACCTTC. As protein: CAISESGTLGYGYTF.

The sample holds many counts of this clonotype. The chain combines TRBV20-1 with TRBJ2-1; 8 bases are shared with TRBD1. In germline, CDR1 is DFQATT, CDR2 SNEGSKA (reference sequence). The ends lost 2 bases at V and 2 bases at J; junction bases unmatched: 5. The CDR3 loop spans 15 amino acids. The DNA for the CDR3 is TGCAGTGCTAGACTGGTCAGGGGGCCCTACAATGAGCAGTTCTTC. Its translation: CSARLVRGPYNEQFF.

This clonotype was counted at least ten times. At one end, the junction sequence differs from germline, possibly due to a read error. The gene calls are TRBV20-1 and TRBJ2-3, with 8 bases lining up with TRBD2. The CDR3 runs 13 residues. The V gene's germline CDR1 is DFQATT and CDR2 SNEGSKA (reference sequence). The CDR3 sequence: CSAIRTSKDTQYF. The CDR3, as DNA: TGCAGTGCTATTAGGACTAGCAAAGATACGCAGTATTTT.

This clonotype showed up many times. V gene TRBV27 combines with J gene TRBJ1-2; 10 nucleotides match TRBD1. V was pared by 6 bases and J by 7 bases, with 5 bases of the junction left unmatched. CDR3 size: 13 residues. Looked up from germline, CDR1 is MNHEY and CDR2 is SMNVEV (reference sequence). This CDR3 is CASSPTGGGGYTF. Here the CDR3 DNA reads TGTGCCAGCAGCCCGACAGGGGGCGGTGGCTACACCTTC.

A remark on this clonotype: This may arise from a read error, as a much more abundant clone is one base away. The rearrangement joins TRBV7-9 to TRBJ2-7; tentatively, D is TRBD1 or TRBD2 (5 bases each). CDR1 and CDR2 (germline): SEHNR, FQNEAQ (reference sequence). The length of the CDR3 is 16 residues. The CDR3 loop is CASSLVAGTVAYDQYF. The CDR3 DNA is TGTGCCAGCAGCTTAGTTGCCGGGACGGTTGCCTACGATCAGTACTTC.

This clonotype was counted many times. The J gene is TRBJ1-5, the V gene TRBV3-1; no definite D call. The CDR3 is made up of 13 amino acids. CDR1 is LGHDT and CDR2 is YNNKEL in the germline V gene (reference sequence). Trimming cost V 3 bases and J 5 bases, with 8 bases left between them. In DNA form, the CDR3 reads TGTGCCAGCAGCCAGGACGGGGATCAGCCCCAGCATTTT. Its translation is CASSQDGDQPQHF. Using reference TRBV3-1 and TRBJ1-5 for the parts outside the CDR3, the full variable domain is DTAVSQTPKYLVTQMGNDKSIKCEQNLGHDTMYWYKQDSKKFLKIMFSYNNKELIINETVPNRFSPKSPDKAHLNLHINSLELGDSAVYFCASSQDGDQPQHFGDGTRLSIL.

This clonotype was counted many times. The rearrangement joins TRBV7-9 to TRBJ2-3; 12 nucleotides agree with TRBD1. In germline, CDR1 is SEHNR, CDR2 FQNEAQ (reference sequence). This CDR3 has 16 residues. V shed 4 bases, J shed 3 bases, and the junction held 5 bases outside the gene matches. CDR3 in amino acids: CASSSGGQGATDTQYF. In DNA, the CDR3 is TGTGCCAGCAGCTCAGGGGGACAGGGGGCAACAGATACGCAGTATTTT.

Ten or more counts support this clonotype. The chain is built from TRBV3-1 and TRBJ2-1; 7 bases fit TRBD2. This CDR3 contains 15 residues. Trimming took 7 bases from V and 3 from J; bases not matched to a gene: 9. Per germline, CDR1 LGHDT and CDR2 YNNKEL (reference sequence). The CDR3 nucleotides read TGTGCCAGCACCCCTGGACTAGGCCTCTACAATGAGCAGTTCTTC. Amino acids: CASTPGLGLYNEQFF.

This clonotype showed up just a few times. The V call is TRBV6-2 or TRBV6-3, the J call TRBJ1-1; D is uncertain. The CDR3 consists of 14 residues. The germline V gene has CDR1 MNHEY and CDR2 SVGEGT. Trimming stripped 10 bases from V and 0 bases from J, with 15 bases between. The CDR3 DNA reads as TGTGCCACCCAAAACGGGAACATGAACACTGAAGCTTTCTTT. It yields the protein CATQNGNMNTEAFF.

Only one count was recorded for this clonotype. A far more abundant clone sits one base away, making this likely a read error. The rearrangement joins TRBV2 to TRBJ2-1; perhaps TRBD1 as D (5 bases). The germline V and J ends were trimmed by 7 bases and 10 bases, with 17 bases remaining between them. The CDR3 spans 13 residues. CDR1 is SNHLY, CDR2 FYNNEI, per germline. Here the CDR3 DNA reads TGTGCCAGCAAGGGGCGATCAGCCTACGAGCAGTTCTTC. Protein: CASKGRSAYEQFF. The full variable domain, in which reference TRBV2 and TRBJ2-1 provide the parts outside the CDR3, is EPEVTQTPSHQVTQMGQEVILRCVPISNHLYFYWYRQILGQKVEFLVSFYNNEISEKSEIFDDQFSVERPDGSNFTLKIRSTKLEDSAMYFCASKGRSAYEQFFGPGTRLTVL.

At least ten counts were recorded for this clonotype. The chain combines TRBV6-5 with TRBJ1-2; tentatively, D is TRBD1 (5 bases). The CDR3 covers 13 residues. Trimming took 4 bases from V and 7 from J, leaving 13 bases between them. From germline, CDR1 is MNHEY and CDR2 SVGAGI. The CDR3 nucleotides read TGTGCCAGCAGTTCCGCGGGGGGATTTGGCTACACCTTC. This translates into CASSSAGGFGYTF.

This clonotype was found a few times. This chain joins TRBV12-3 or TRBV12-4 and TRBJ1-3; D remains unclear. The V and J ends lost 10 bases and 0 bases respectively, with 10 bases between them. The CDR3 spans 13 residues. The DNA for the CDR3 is TGTGCCATCATAGTGGGCTCTGGAAACACCATATATTTT. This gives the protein CAIIVGSGNTIYF.

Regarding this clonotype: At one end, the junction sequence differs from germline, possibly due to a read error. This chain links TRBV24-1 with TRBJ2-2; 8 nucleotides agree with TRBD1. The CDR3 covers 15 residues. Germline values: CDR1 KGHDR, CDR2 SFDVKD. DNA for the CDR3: TGTGCCGCCAGCGACAGGGGCGGAAACACCGGGGAGCTGTTTTTT. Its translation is CAASDRGGNTGELFF.

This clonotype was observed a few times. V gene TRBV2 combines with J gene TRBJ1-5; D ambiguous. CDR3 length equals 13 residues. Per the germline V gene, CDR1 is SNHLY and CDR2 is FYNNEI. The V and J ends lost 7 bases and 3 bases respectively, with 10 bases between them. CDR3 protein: CASTWLYNQPQHF. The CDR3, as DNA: TGTGCCAGCACTTGGCTATACAATCAGCCCCAGCATTTT.

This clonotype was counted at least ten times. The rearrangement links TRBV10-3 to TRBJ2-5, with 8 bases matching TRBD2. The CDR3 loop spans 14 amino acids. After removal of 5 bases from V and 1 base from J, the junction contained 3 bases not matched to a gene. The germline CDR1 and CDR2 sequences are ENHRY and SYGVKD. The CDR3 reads CAISPGGSQETQYF. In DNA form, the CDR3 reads TGTGCCATCAGTCCGGGAGGGAGCCAAGAGACCCAGTACTTC.

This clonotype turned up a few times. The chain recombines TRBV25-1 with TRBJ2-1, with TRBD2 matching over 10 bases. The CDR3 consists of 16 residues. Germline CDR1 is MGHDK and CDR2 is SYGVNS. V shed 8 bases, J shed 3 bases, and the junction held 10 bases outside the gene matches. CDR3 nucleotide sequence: TGTGCCAGCGATGGAGGGGGGACTAGCGTCTACAATGAGCAGTTCTTC. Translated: CASDGGGTSVYNEQFF. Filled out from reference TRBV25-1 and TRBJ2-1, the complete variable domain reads EADIYQTPRYLVIGTGKKITLECSQTMGHDKMYWYQQDPGMELHLIHYSYGVNSTEKGDLSSESTVSRIRTEHFPLTLESARPSHTSQYLCASDGGGTSVYNEQFFGPGTRLTVL.